One T cell receptor beta chain is described in this entry. Its antigen is currently not known. Base quality data are lacking; no much larger clone is found one base away. The data are from a study of shared clonotypes between healthy human individuals (TCRdb year 2020). Turning to the overall study: Three men and two women, aged 18 to 49 years, made up the cohort. For each donor, CD4 naive and CD4 memory were each given three plates, CD8 naive was given two plates, and CD8 memory was given one plate. To estimate repertoire size and how much clonotype sharing occurs between individuals, the study deeply sequenced the blood TCR repertoires of five healthy adults. To increase sequencing depth and limit assay-specific biases, different laboratories used diverse techniques to prepare libraries and sequence TCR repertoires. Per donor, leukapheresis produced somewhere between about 0.94 and 9 billion PBMCs. Paper-wide results and their limitations: Sharing across four donors was observed for approximately 5% of naive CD4, 3.5% of naive CD8, 2.3% of memory CD4, and around 0.4% of memory CD8 clonotypes. Pairwise subsampling led to the expectation that sequencing depth would affect the degree of clonotype sharing among donors. Because the study included only a small number of donors, the genetic and exposure-history diversity represented was limited. Sampling was limited to blood, and TCR repertoires in tissue likely differ from TCR repertoires in blood. Incomplete sequencing was indicated by rarefaction of sorted-subset datasets, despite the large sequencing depth. Larger estimated clonotype richness was generally found for naive subsets than for memory subsets. Higher generation probabilities were observed for clonotypes shared by all four sorted-subset donors than for non-shared clonotypes.

TCR CDR3 regions were amplified from genomic DNA by multiplex PCR using the deep immunoSEQ assay. For each cell subset, the extracted genomic DNA was distributed evenly across all wells of several immunoSEQ 96-well plates, and each plate served as one replicate. For sorted subsets, around 200 ng genomic DNA, equal to 25,000 to 35,000 T cell genomes, was loaded into each replicate PCR. Purified libraries were quantified with a Qubit 3.0 fluorometer, sized on a Bioanalyzer 2100, and re-quantified with the KAPA Library Quantification kit. A separate single-read 150-cycle Illumina NextSeq 550 flow cell was used to sequence each immunoSEQ 96-well plate. The authors processed their data as follows. Because the immunoSEQ output included only junctional sequences and no quality scores, the filtering could not be the same as the filtering used for full-length reads. To assign V/J genes and CDR3, sequences were annotated using PyIR, a Python wrapper for IgBLAST v1.9, with IMGT germline references. Any read was removed if the V/J assignment was weak (E-value above 1e-6), the CDR3 was missing, or the read contained stop codons, out-of-frame junctions, or ambiguous translated residues. A V3J clonotype was defined by an identical inferred V gene, J gene, and CDR3 amino acid sequence. Percentage overlap between repertoires was computed as shared unique clonotypes divided by the size of the smaller repertoire. Repertoire richness was assessed with RTK rarefaction, the Chao1 estimator, and Recon v2.1 estimates of unobserved clonotypes. For all TCRbeta clonotypes obtained by the gDNA method from several donors, generation probabilities were computed with OLGA. The clones in this table, taken by TCRdb from immuneACCESS, are in-frame only. Not every clone is retained; where verified, under half of the shortfall comes from an unresolved V gene, and the cause of the rest is unknown. From that table come the V and J calls and clone size; the DNA was used to work out D and trimming. Within this sample are over a million clones, with roughly 98.5% of them counted one time only. Approximately 0.4% of the sample belongs to the ten largest clones.

Healthy HIV-negative adults with no recently reported acute infections or vaccinations were included as donors. Every donor was a Caucasian adult living in Nashville, Tennessee, USA. CD4+ T cells were enriched by magnetic negative selection, after which naive cells were positively selected on CD45RA and the negative fraction was taken as the memory subset. After blood collection by leukapheresis, PBMCs were isolated using Ficoll-Histopaque density gradient centrifugation and then cryopreserved in the vapor phase of liquid nitrogen. Analytical flow cytometry was used to check the purity and quantity of each magnetically sorted T cell population. From each sorted fraction, genomic DNA was isolated and quantified by UV absorbance on a Nanodrop 2000c. From a lookup of the germline V gene, CDR1 and CDR2 are SGDLS and YYNGEE. The V end gives up 0 bases and the J end 8 bases, leaving 7 bases in the junction not matched to a gene. Including cysteine and phenylalanine, the CDR3 has 15 amino acids. The DNA shown is the 45-base CDR3, in frame from base 1.

This chain is built from TRBV9 and TRBJ2-1; 8 of the junction bases match TRBD2. Sequenced input: naive CD4+ T cells sorted from blood. The cell subset or site label, as the study defines it: CD45RA+ positively selected. This sequence originates from a man aged 30-40 years in good health. Here the CDR3 is given as CASSVALAVRDEQFF. The DNA sequence is as follows: TGTGCCAGCAGCGTAGCACTAGCGGTTAGGGATGAGCAGTTCTTC.